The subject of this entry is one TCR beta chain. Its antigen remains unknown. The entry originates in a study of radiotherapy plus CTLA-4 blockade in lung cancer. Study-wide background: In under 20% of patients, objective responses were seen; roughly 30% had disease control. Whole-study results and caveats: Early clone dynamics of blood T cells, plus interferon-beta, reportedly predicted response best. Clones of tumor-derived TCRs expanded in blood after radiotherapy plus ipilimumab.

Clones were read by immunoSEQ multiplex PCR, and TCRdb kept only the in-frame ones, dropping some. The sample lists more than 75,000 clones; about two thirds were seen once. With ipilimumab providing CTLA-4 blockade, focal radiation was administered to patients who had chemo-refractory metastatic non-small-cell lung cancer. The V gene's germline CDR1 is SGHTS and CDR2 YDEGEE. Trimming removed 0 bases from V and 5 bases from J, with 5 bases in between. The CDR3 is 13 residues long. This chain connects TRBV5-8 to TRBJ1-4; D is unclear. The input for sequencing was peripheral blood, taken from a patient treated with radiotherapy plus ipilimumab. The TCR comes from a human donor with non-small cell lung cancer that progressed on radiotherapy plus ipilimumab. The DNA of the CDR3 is TGTGCCAGCAGCTTGGACAGCAATGAAAAACTGTTTTTT. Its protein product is CASSLDSNEKLFF. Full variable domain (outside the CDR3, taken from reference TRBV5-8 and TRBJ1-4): EAGVTQSPTHLIKTRGQQATLRCSPISGHTSVYWYQQALGLGLQFLLWYDEGEERNRGNFPPRFSGRQFPNYSSELNVNALELEDSALYLCASSLDSNEKLFFGSGTQLSVL.